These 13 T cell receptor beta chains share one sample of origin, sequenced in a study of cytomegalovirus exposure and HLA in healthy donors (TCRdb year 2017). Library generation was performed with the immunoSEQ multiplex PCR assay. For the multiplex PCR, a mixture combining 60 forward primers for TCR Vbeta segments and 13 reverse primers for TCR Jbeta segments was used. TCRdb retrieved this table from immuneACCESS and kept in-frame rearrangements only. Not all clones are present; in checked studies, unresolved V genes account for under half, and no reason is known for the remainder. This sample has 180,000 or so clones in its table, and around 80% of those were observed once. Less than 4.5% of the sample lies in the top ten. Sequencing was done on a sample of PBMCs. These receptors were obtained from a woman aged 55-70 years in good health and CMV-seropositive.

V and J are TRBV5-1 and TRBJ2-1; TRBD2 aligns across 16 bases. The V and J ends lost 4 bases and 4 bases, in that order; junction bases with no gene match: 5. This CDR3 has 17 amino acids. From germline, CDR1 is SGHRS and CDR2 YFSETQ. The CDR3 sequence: CASSGTSGRVLYNEQFF. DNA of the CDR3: TGCGCCAGCAGCGGGACTAGCGGGAGGGTACTTTACAATGAGCAGTTCTTC.

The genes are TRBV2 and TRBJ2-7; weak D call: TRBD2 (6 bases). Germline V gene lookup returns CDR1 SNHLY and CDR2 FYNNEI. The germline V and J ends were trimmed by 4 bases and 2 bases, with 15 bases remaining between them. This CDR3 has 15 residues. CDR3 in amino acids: CASSVGGEVTYEQYF. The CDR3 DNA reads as TGTGCCAGCAGTGTGGGGGGTGAGGTTACCTACGAGCAGTACTTC.

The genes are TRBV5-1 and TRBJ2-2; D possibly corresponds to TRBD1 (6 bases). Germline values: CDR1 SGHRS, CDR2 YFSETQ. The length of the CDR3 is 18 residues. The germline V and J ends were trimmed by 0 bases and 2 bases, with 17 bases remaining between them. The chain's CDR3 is CASSLGIFGTLNTGELFF. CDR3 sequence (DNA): TGCGCCAGCAGCTTGGGGATTTTTGGGACATTAAACACCGGGGAGCTGTTTTTT.

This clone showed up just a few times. CDR3 coding DNA: TGTGCCAGCAGCTTCTCTAGCGGGGGGGCGGTGGAGACCCAGTACTTC. It translates to CASSFSSGGAVETQYF. The chain joins TRBV7-9 to TRBJ2-5; 12 nucleotides match TRBD2. The CDR3 runs 16 residues. The V segment lost 3 bases and the J segment 5 bases; nucleotides outside the gene matches: 7. Germline CDR1 reads SEHNR; CDR2 reads FQNEAQ (reference sequence).

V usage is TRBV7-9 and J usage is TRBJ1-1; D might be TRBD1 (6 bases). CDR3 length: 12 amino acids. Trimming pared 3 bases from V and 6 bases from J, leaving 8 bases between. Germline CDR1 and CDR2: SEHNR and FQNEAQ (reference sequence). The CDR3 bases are TGTGCCAGCAGCTTGGGGGCAGCTGAAGCTTTCTTT. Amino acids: CASSLGAAEAFF.

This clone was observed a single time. CDR3 region: CASSEQTTDTQYF. CDR3 DNA sequence: TGCGCCAGCAGCGAACAAACCACAGATACGCAGTATTTT. This chain uses TRBV10-1 with TRBJ2-3; D not resolved. The CDR3 covers 13 residues. With 6 bases removed from V and 2 bases from J, the gap between germline ends came to 9 bases. The V gene's germline CDR1 is WNHNN and CDR2 SYGVQD (reference sequence).

In DNA form, the CDR3 reads TGTGCCAGCAGTGGGACTAGAGTCACCGGGGAGCTGTTTTTT. This codes for CASSGTRVTGELFF. This sequence joins TRBV6-5 and TRBJ2-2; 8 nucleotides agree with TRBD2. The CDR3 has 14 amino acids. V lost 5 bases to trimming and J lost 4 bases; unmatched junction nucleotides: 3. Germline CDR1 MNHEY, CDR2 SVGAGI.

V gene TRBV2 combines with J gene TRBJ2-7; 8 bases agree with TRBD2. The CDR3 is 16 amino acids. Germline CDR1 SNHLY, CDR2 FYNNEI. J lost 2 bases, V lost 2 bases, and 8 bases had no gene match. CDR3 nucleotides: TGTGCCAGCAGTGAATTGGGAGCGGGAGCTACCTACGAGCAGTACTTC. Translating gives CASSELGAGATYEQYF.

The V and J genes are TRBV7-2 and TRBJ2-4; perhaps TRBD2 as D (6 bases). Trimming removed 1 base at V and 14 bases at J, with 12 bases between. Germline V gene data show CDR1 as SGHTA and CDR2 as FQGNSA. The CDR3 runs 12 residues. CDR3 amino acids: CASSLGPGVEYF. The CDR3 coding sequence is TGTGCCAGCAGCTTAGGCCCGGGAGTCGAGTACTTC.

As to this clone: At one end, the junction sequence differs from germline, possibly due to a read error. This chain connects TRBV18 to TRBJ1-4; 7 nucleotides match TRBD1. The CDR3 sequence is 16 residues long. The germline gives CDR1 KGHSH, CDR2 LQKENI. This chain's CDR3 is CASSPARTGINGKLFF. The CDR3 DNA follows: TGTGCCAGCTCACCCGCACGGACAGGAATCAATGGAAAACTGTTTTTT.

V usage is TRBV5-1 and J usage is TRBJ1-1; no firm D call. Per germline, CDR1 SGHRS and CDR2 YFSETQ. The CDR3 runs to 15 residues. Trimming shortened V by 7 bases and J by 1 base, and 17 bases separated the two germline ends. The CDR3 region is CASYDSLTGNTEAFF. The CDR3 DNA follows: TGCGCCAGCTATGATTCCCTTACGGGGAACACTGAAGCTTTCTTT.

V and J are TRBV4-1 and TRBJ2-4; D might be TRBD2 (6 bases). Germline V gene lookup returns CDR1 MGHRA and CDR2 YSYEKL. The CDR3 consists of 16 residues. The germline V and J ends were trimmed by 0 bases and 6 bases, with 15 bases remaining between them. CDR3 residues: CASSQELRLVSNIQYF. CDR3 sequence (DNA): TGCGCCAGCAGCCAAGAGCTTCGACTAGTATCAAACATTCAGTACTTC.

Here the CDR3 reads CATSKEGQRTEAFF. For the CDR3, the DNA is TGTGCCACCAGCAAAGAGGGGCAGAGGACTGAAGCTTTCTTT. V gene TRBV15 combines with J gene TRBJ1-1; maybe TRBD1 (5 bases). There are 14 residues in the CDR3. Germline assignment: CDR1 LNHNV and CDR2 YYDKDF (reference sequence). V was trimmed by 4 bases and J by 5 bases, leaving 14 bases between them.